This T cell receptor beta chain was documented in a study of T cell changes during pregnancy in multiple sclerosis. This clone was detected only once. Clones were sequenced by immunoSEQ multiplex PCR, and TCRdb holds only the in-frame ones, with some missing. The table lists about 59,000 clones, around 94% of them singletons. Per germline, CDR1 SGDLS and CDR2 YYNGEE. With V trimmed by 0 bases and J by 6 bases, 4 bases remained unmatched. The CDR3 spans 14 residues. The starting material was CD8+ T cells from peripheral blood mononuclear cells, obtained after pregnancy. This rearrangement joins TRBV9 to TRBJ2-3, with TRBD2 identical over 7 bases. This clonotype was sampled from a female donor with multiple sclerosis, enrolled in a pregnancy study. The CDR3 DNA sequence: TGTGCCAGCAGCGTAGGGCGGGAGTGGGATACGCAGTATTTT. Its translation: CASSVGREWDTQYF.